The next 9 T cell receptor beta chains were all read from a single sample in a study of blood T cell repertoires in COVID-19. The assay was immunoSEQ multiplex PCR, and TCRdb's table has in-frame clones only and misses some. This table has more than 200,000 clones, about 88% appearing once. The sequenced material came from peripheral blood. These receptor sequences come from a man between 65 and 79 years old with acute or convalescent COVID-19.

The chain is built from TRBV7-9 and TRBJ2-5; TRBD2 matches at 9 bases. CDR1 is SEHNR, CDR2 FQNEAQ, per germline (reference sequence). The CDR3 contains 17 residues. V lost 4 bases to trimming and J lost 10 bases; unmatched junction nucleotides: 19. The DNA for the CDR3 is TGTGCCAGCAGCTCGGGCCGACTAGCGGATACTAAGAGAATCCAGTACTTC. It specifies CASSSGRLADTKRIQYF. The whole variable domain, filled in from reference TRBV7-9 and TRBJ2-5, reads DTGVSQNPRHKITKRGQNVTFRCDPISEHNRLYWYRQTLGQGPEFLTYFQNEAQLEKSRLLSDRFSAERPKGSFSTLEIQRTEQGDSAMYLCASSSGRLADTKRIQYFGPGTRLLVL.

The V and J genes are TRBV7-8 and TRBJ2-1; 11 positions agree with TRBD1. Unmatched junction bases numbered 9, after V lost 7 bases and J lost 7 bases. The germline CDR1 and CDR2 sequences are SGHVS and FQNEAQ. The CDR3 runs 15 residues. This CDR3 is CASNPVGQGGNEQFF. The DNA for the CDR3 is TGTGCCAGCAATCCGGTGGGACAGGGGGGGAATGAGCAGTTCTTC.

This chain uses TRBV19 with TRBJ2-2; D gene unclear. V was cut by 5 bases and J by 2 bases, with 6 bases left in between. Germline V CDR1 and CDR2: LNHDA, SQIVND (reference sequence). This CDR3 is 13 amino acids long. CDR3 amino acids: CASSLTNTGELFF. The CDR3, as DNA: TGTGCCAGTAGTTTGACTAACACCGGGGAGCTGTTTTTT.

The chain combines TRBV7-9 with TRBJ2-7; TRBD2 is a possible D gene (5 bases). Deletions cut 4 bases from V and 7 bases from J, with 20 bases between. Germline lookup yields CDR1 SEHNR and CDR2 FQNEAQ (reference sequence). This CDR3 contains 15 residues. This chain's CDR3 is CASSSGSRRTEEQYF. In DNA, the CDR3 is TGTGCCAGCAGCTCGGGGTCTCGGAGGACGGAGGAGCAGTACTTC. Full variable domain (rest looked up from reference TRBV7-9 and TRBJ2-7): DTGVSQNPRHKITKRGQNVTFRCDPISEHNRLYWYRQTLGQGPEFLTYFQNEAQLEKSRLLSDRFSAERPKGSFSTLEIQRTEQGDSAMYLCASSSGSRRTEEQYFGPGTRLTVT.

CDR3 sequence (DNA): TGTGCCAGCAGCCAAGACTTAGGGGAGCTGTTTTTT. Its translation is CASSQDLGELFF. The chain joins TRBV4-2 to TRBJ2-2; the D is unclear. Trimming took off 0 bases at V and 8 bases at J, with 4 bases between the two ends. Germline V lookup: CDR1 LGHNA, CDR2 YNFKEQ. The CDR3 spans 12 residues.

The gene calls are TRBV11-2 and TRBJ2-7; 8 bases map to TRBD2. CDR1 SGHAT and CDR2 FQNNGV come from the germline V gene. V was pared by 1 base and J by 1 base, with 6 bases of the junction left unmatched. There are 16 residues in the CDR3. CDR3 coding DNA: TGTGCCAGCAGCTTAGGTCGGGGACTAGATTCCTACGAGCAGTACTTC. It is translated as CASSLGRGLDSYEQYF.

The J gene is TRBJ1-1, the V gene TRBV2; D call uncertain. With 7 bases removed from V and 5 bases from J, the gap between germline ends came to 17 bases. This CDR3 comprises 14 residues. CDR1 SNHLY and CDR2 FYNNEI come from the germline V gene. The CDR3 spells CASNGGTGETEAFF. CDR3 coding DNA: TGTGCCAGCAACGGCGGAACCGGAGAGACTGAAGCTTTCTTT.

The V and J genes are TRBV11-2 and TRBJ1-2; TRBD1 aligns across 8 bases. The CDR3 is made up of 14 amino acids. Germline V lookup: CDR1 SGHAT, CDR2 FQNNGV. Germline trimming cut 3 bases from V and 5 bases from J; bases unmatched to any gene: 5. CDR3 sequence reads: CASSFTGTGYGYTF. CDR3 coding DNA: TGTGCCAGCAGCTTTACCGGGACAGGATATGGCTACACCTTC.

This clone was counted once. The J gene is TRBJ2-7, the V gene TRBV9; maybe TRBD1 (5 bases). With 0 bases removed from V and 1 base from J, the gap between germline ends came to 11 bases. Germline loops: CDR1 SGDLS, CDR2 YYNGEE. The CDR3 runs 15 residues. In DNA, the CDR3 is TGTGCCAGCAGCGTAGGGCTGGGGCAGTCCTACGAGCAGTACTTC. Translation: CASSVGLGQSYEQYF.